The 24 T cell receptor beta chains below all came from one sample that was sequenced in a study of T cell responses to AZD1222 COVID-19 vaccine. Clones were read by immunoSEQ multiplex PCR, and TCRdb kept only the in-frame ones, dropping some. Of some 60,000 clones in the sample, around three quarters were seen once. The source material was peripheral blood, sampled 28 days after the second AZD1222 dose. The receptors were gathered from an adult who received the AZD1222 COVID-19 vaccine.

This chain uses TRBV28 with TRBJ1-5, with 7 bases aligning to TRBD1. From germline, CDR1 is MDHEN and CDR2 SYDVKM. The V gene end was trimmed by 3 bases and the J gene end by 0 bases; junction bases not matched to a gene: 2. This CDR3 is built from 15 residues. CDR3 protein: CASSLGQSSNQPQHF. The CDR3 DNA is TGTGCCAGCAGTTTGGGACAGTCTAGCAATCAGCCCCAGCATTTT.

Written as DNA, the CDR3 is TGTGCCAGCAGCTTAGCGTACGGGGTGATGACTGAAGCTTTCTTT. It specifies CASSLAYGVMTEAFF. The gene calls are TRBV7-2 and TRBJ1-1; no clear D. CDR3 length: 15 residues. Trimming stripped 0 bases from V and 5 bases from J, with 13 bases between. Germline V gene sequence: CDR1 SGHTA, CDR2 FQGNSA.

The rearrangement joins TRBV28 to TRBJ1-1; maybe TRBD1 (6 bases). CDR1 MDHEN and CDR2 SYDVKM come from the germline V gene. V was pared by 5 bases and J by 6 bases, with 16 bases between. The CDR3 covers 14 residues. The CDR3 DNA reads TGTGCCAGCAGTCGGGGGCTTGTGATTTCTGAAGCTTTCTTT. Amino acids: CASSRGLVISEAFF.

This rearrangement joins TRBV19 to TRBJ2-1; 7 positions match TRBD1. V shed 0 bases and J 5 bases; nucleotides not matched to a gene: 13. The CDR3 is 18 residues long. Germline V lookup: CDR1 LNHDA, CDR2 SQIVND (reference sequence). The CDR3 bases are TGTGCCAGTAGTATAGACCACCGCGAGGGAACAGGGGACAATGAGCAGTTCTTC. Amino acids: CASSIDHREGTGDNEQFF.

The chain is built from TRBV7-9 and TRBJ2-7; D unresolved. Trimming took 4 bases from V and 1 from J, leaving 8 bases between them. The CDR3 has 13 residues. Germline CDR1 SEHNR, CDR2 FQNEAQ (reference sequence). The CDR3 loop reads CASSSLRSYEQYF. In nucleotides, the CDR3 is TGTGCCAGCAGCTCTCTAAGGTCCTACGAGCAGTACTTC.

CDR3 sequence (DNA): TGTGCCAGCAGCCAAGAACCGACAGGTCTCTCTGGAAACACCATATATTTT. Protein: CASSQEPTGLSGNTIYF. The chain is built from TRBV5-6 and TRBJ1-3; possibly TRBD1 for D (6 bases). Deletions cut 4 bases from V and 0 bases from J, with 17 bases between. Germline CDR1 and CDR2: SGHDT and YYEEEE. This CDR3 spans 17 amino acids. The full variable domain, completed using reference TRBV5-6 and TRBJ1-3, is DAGVTQSPTHLIKTRGQQVTLRCSPKSGHDTVSWYQQALGQGPQFIFQYYEEEERQRGNFPDRFSGHQFPNYSSELNVNALLLGDSALYLCASSQEPTGLSGNTIYFGEGSWLTVV.

The sample holds one count of this clone. V and J are TRBV19 and TRBJ1-5, with 7 positions matching TRBD1. Germline values: CDR1 LNHDA, CDR2 SQIVND (reference sequence). Unmatched junction bases numbered 11, after V lost 9 bases and J lost 3 bases. This CDR3 comprises 15 residues. The CDR3 nucleotides are TGTGCCAGCCGGCAGGAGGGGGCTTCCAATCAGCCCCAGCATTTT. Translation gives CASRQEGASNQPQHF.

The chain uses TRBV7-9 and TRBJ1-6; D is uncertain. The V gene lost 5 bases and the J gene lost 3 bases, with 8 bases spanning the gap. From germline, CDR1 is SEHNR and CDR2 FQNEAQ (reference sequence). The CDR3 contains 14 residues. CDR3 sequence (DNA): TGTGCCAGCAGCGCCTTTGGCTATAATTCACCCCTCCACTTT. Translation: CASSAFGYNSPLHF. Supplemented by reference TRBV7-9 and TRBJ1-6, the full variable domain reads DTGVSQNPRHKITKRGQNVTFRCDPISEHNRLYWYRQTLGQGPEFLTYFQNEAQLEKSRLLSDRFSAERPKGSFSTLEIQRTEQGDSAMYLCASSAFGYNSPLHFGNGTRLTVT.

The chain employs TRBV5-1 and TRBJ2-2; 7 bases are shared with TRBD1. This CDR3 has 16 residues. Trimming took 0 bases from V and 7 from J; bases not matched to a gene: 9. CDR1 is SGHRS, CDR2 YFSETQ, per germline. CDR3 region: CASSLDVTGAGGELFF. CDR3 nucleotides: TGCGCCAGCAGCTTGGATGTTACAGGGGCGGGCGGGGAGCTGTTTTTT. Full variable domain (remainder filled in from reference TRBV5-1 and TRBJ2-2): KAGVTQTPRYLIKTRGQQVTLSCSPISGHRSVSWYQQTPGQGLQFLFEYFSETQRNKGNFPGRFSGRQFSNSRSEMNVSTLELGDSALYLCASSLDVTGAGGELFFGEGSRLTVL.

V and J are TRBV5-1 and TRBJ2-7; D is possibly TRBD1 (5 bases). This CDR3 has 17 residues. Germline lookup yields CDR1 SGHRS and CDR2 YFSETQ. Trimming shortened V by 0 bases and J by 2 bases, and 18 bases separated the two germline ends. Here the CDR3 reads CASSLAFQAGLPYEQYF. The CDR3 DNA is TGCGCCAGCAGCTTGGCCTTCCAGGCAGGGCTTCCCTACGAGCAGTACTTC.

The genes are TRBV20-1 and TRBJ1-4; 8 bases match TRBD1. The germline V gene has CDR1 DFQATT and CDR2 SNEGSKA (reference sequence). V trimming: 3 bases; J trimming: 3 bases; junction bases outside the gene matches: 9. This CDR3 is built from 16 residues. DNA of the CDR3: TGCAGTGCTAGTGACAGGGGAAAAGGGGCTAATGAAAAACTGTTTTTT. It encodes CSASDRGKGANEKLFF.

The chain combines TRBV7-5 with TRBJ2-1; the table's D call TRBD2 went unverified against the DNA. TRBV7-5 is flagged as a pseudogene. This CDR3 contains 15 residues. CDR3 sequence reads: CARSLGLSEGNEQFF. CDR3 nucleotide sequence: TGTGCCAGAAGCTTAGGACTCTCCGAGGGCAATGAGCAGTTCTTC.

The rearrangement links TRBV12-3 or TRBV12-4 to TRBJ1-1; 9 nucleotides match TRBD1. CDR3 length: 13 amino acids. J was trimmed by 5 bases and V by 4 bases; bases with no gene match: 2. CDR3 nucleotides: TGTGCCAGCAGTTACAGGGGGCAAACTGAAGCTTTCTTT. Its protein is CASSYRGQTEAFF.

This clone has a handful of counts. The chain links TRBV5-1 to TRBJ1-2, with D possibly TRBD1 on 5 matching bases. CDR1 SGHRS and CDR2 YFSETQ come from the germline V gene. The CDR3 spans 14 residues. The germline V and J ends were trimmed by 0 bases and 3 bases, with 9 bases remaining between them. CDR3: CASSLGDRDYGYTF. CDR3 nucleotide sequence: TGCGCCAGCAGCTTGGGGGACCGAGACTATGGCTACACCTTC.

This chain uses TRBV4-2 with TRBJ2-7; 8 nucleotides agree with TRBD2. V gave up 6 bases and J gave up 0 bases; unmatched junction bases: 4. Germline-derived CDR1 and CDR2 are LGHNA and YNFKEQ. The CDR3 has 14 residues. CDR3 loop: CASRPGTSSYEQYF. DNA of the CDR3: TGTGCCAGCAGACCCGGGACTAGCTCCTACGAGCAGTACTTC.

The V call is TRBV3-1 (or the pseudogene TRBV3-2), the J call TRBJ1-5; D perhaps matches TRBD1 (6 bases). The germline V gene encodes CDR1 LGHDT and CDR2 YNNKEL (reference sequence). The CDR3 extends over 15 amino acids. V gave up 0 bases and J gave up 2 bases, with 8 bases separating them. DNA of the CDR3: TGTGCCAGCAGCCAAGAATCAGGGGGCAATCAGCCCCAGCATTTT. Protein: CASSQESGGNQPQHF.

The chain recombines TRBV3-1 (or the pseudogene TRBV3-2) with TRBJ1-5; no definite D call. The length of the CDR3 is 13 residues. Germline assignment: CDR1 LGHDT and CDR2 YNNKEL (reference sequence). Trimming pared 1 base from V and 3 bases from J, leaving 4 bases between. For the CDR3, the DNA is TGTGCCAGCAGCCAAGGGAACAATCAGCCCCAGCATTTT. Protein: CASSQGNNQPQHF.

The chain uses TRBV5-1 and TRBJ1-1, with D unclear. The CDR3 totals 13 residues. Germline CDR1 is SGHRS and CDR2 is YFSETQ. Trimming took 5 bases from V and 0 from J, leaving 8 bases between them. CDR3 residues: CASRMEMNTEAFF. Written as DNA, the CDR3 is TGCGCCAGCAGGATGGAGATGAACACTGAAGCTTTCTTT.

The V and J genes are TRBV28 and TRBJ2-7, with D possibly called TRBD1 or TRBD2 (5 bases each). The CDR3 is 18 amino acids. CDR1 and CDR2 from the germline V gene are MDHEN and SYDVKM. The V gene lost 5 bases and the J gene lost 5 bases, with 28 bases spanning the gap. CDR3 bases: TGTGCCAGCAGTGCTATCAGCCCGGGACCCAGAGGCCGACACGAGCAGTACTTC. It specifies CASSAISPGPRGRHEQYF.

The chain carries TRBV14 and TRBJ2-1; 8 bases align to TRBD1. The CDR3 consists of 15 residues. Germline values: CDR1 SGHDN, CDR2 FVKESK. J gave up 3 bases and V 4 bases, and 5 bases lay outside the gene matches. The CDR3 loop is CASSPEGQDYNEQFF. The CDR3 DNA reads as TGTGCCAGCAGCCCCGAGGGACAGGACTACAATGAGCAGTTCTTC.

This clone has more than one count but fewer than ten. The CDR3 loop reads CASSPTGTGPRGTLHF. Written as DNA, the CDR3 is TGTGCCAGCAGCCCCACCGGGACAGGGCCCCGGGGGACCCTCCACTTT. The genes are TRBV13 and TRBJ1-6; 9 bases line up with TRBD1. This CDR3 contains 16 residues. Per the germline V gene, CDR1 is PRHDT and CDR2 is FYEKMQ (reference sequence). V was clipped by 5 bases and J by 14 bases; unmatched bases: 16.

This chain links TRBV3-1 (or the pseudogene TRBV3-2) with TRBJ2-3; perhaps TRBD2 as D (6 bases). Trimming shortened V by 1 base and J by 2 bases, and 10 bases separated the two germline ends. The CDR3 is 15 amino acids. Germline V gene data show CDR1 as LGHDT and CDR2 as YNNKEL (reference sequence). The CDR3, as DNA: TGTGCCAGCAGCCAAGGGACTACCAACACAGATACGCAGTATTTT. Translated: CASSQGTTNTDTQYF.

V gene TRBV2 combines with J gene TRBJ1-2; possibly TRBD1 for D (5 bases). This CDR3 is 14 amino acids long. V was pared by 5 bases and J by 4 bases, with 14 bases between. Per the germline V gene, CDR1 is SNHLY and CDR2 is FYNNEI. The CDR3 region is CASSPQGPLYGYTF. Here the CDR3 DNA reads TGTGCCAGCAGTCCTCAGGGTCCTCTCTATGGCTACACCTTC.

This rearrangement joins TRBV9 to TRBJ2-1; TRBD2 matches 7 bases. This CDR3 comprises 15 residues. V dropped 7 bases and J dropped 1; count of bases not matched to a gene: 8. Germline assignment: CDR1 SGDLS and CDR2 YYNGEE. As DNA, the CDR3 is TGTGCCAGCGGCGATGGCGGGGGATCCTACAATGAGCAGTTCTTC. Amino acid sequence: CASGDGGGSYNEQFF. The complete variable domain, with remaining parts taken from reference TRBV9 and TRBJ2-1, reads DSGVTQTPKHLITATGQRVTLRCSPRSGDLSVYWYQQSLDQGLQFLIQYYNGEERAKGNILERFSAQQFPDLHSELNLSSLELGDSALYFCASGDGGGSYNEQFFGPGTRLTVL.